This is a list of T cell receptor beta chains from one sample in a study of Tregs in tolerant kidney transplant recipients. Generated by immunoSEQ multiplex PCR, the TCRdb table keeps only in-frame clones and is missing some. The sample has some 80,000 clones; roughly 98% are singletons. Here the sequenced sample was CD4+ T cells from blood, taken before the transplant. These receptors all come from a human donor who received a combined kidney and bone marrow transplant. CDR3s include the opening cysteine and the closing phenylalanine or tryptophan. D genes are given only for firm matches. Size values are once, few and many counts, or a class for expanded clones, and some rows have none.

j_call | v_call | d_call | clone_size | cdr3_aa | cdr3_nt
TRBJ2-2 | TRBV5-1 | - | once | CASSLSSGTGELFF | TGCGCCAGCAGCTTATCGAGCGGGACCGGGGAGCTGTTTTTT
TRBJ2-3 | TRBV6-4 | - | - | CASSATSASDTQYF | TGTGCCAGCAGTGCGACTAGTGCATCAGATACGCAGTATTTT
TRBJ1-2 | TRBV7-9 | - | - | CASSSRPIWTENLYGYTF | TGTGCCAGCAGCTCCCGACCGATATGGACAGAAAATCTCTATGGCTACACCTTC
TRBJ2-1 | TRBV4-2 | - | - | CASSQVQGWDEQFF | TGTGCCAGCAGCCAAGTGCAGGGTTGGGATGAGCAGTTCTTC
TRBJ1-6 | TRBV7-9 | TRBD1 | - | CASSSSDRDGSYSPLHF | TGTGCCAGCAGCTCCTCGGACAGGGATGGTAGTTATTCACCCCTCCACTTT
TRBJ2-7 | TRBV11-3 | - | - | CASSLDVQEQYF | TGTGCCAGCAGCTTAGACGTACAAGAGCAGTACTTC
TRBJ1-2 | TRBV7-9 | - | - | CASSSGGARPYGYTF | TGTGCCAGCAGCTCTGGAGGAGCCCGACCCTATGGCTACACCTTC
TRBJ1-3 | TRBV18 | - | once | CASSPSGAGNTIYF | TGTGCCAGCTCACCATCGGGGGCTGGAAACACCATATATTTT
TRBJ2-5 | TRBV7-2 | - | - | CASSFLHRGQETQYF | TGTGCCAGCAGCTTCCTTCACCGAGGACAAGAGACCCAGTACTTC
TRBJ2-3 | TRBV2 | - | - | CASRREGDTQYF | TGTGCCAGCAGACGGGAAGGGGATACGCAGTATTTT
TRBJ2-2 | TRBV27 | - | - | CASSFSRHYTGELFF | TGTGCCAGCAGTTTTTCCAGGCACTACACCGGGGAGCTGTTTTTT
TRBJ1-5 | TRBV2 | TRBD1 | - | CASSETPYRGHQPQHF | TGTGCCAGCAGCGAAACCCCTTACAGGGGTCATCAGCCCCAGCATTTT
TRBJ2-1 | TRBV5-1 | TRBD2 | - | CASSLRTRGETNEQFF | TGCGCCAGCAGCTTGAGGACGCGGGGGGAGACCAATGAGCAGTTCTTC
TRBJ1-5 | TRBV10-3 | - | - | CARPVAGRSRPNQPQHF | TGTGCCAGGCCGGTGGCAGGGAGGAGTAGGCCCAATCAGCCCCAGCATTTT
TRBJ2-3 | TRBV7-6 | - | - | CASSPGLNTDTQYF | TGTGCCAGCAGCCCCGGACTCAACACAGATACGCAGTATTTT
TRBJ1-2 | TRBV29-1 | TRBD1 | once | CSTFGQGRDYGYTF | TGCAGCACATTTGGACAGGGGCGAGACTATGGCTACACCTTC